Below are 26 T cell receptor beta chains sequenced from a single sample in a study of cytomegalovirus exposure and HLA in healthy donors. The assay was immunoSEQ multiplex PCR, and TCRdb's table has in-frame clones only and misses some. The sample contains about 130,000 clones, about 90% of which appear only once. Sequenced: PBMCs. The receptors shown here come from a woman aged 25 to 45 in good health and CMV-seropositive.

Only a few counts were recorded for this clone. V gene TRBV5-1 combines with J gene TRBJ2-7; D is ambiguous. The CDR3 is made up of 12 amino acids. Germline CDR1 SGHRS, CDR2 YFSETQ. The ends were cut back, 0 bases at V and 4 bases at J, with 5 bases in the middle. The CDR3 DNA reads as TGCGCCAGCAGCTTGGTCCCTTACGAGCAGTACTTC. The encoded protein is CASSLVPYEQYF.

The CDR3 reads CASSPSTDSYEQYF. The DNA of the CDR3 is TGTGCCAGCAGCCCCTCGACAGACTCCTACGAGCAGTACTTC. This chain joins TRBV11-2 and TRBJ2-7, with TRBD1 as a possible D gene (5 bases). The V end was cut by 5 bases, the J end by 0 bases, with 11 bases between. Germline lookup yields CDR1 SGHAT and CDR2 FQNNGV. CDR3 length: 14 amino acids.

The chain links TRBV27 to TRBJ2-7; 7 nucleotides line up with TRBD1. Trimming at V came to 5 bases and at J to 6 bases, leaving 13 bases not matched to a gene. This CDR3 comprises 15 residues. From germline, CDR1 is MNHEY and CDR2 SMNVEV (reference sequence). The CDR3 loop reads CASSANRGHIAEQYF. The CDR3 coding sequence is TGTGCCAGCAGTGCCAACAGGGGCCACATTGCCGAGCAGTACTTC.

The gene calls are TRBV27 and TRBJ2-7; maybe TRBD1 (6 bases). The CDR3 has 14 amino acids. Germline values: CDR1 MNHEY, CDR2 SMNVEV (reference sequence). V gave up 4 bases and J gave up 3 bases, with 13 bases separating them. The CDR3 protein is CASSSVDRHYEQYF. For the CDR3, the DNA is TGTGCCAGCAGTTCGGTCGACAGGCACTACGAGCAGTACTTC.

CDR3 amino acids: CASSSSGRVTGELFF. CDR3 sequence (DNA): TGTGCCAGCAGCTCAAGCGGGAGGGTAACCGGGGAGCTGTTTTTT. The rearrangement joins TRBV7-9 to TRBJ2-2, with 10 bases lining up with TRBD2. V lost 4 bases and J lost 5; bases outside the gene matches: 4. This CDR3 comprises 15 residues. Germline V gene lookup returns CDR1 SEHNR and CDR2 FQNEAQ (reference sequence).

The chain is built from TRBV5-4 and TRBJ1-2, with D perhaps TRBD1 (5 bases). CDR3 length: 14 residues. Deletions cut 1 base from V and 4 bases from J, with 11 bases between. Germline V gives CDR1 SGHNT, CDR2 YYREEE (reference sequence). The CDR3 loop reads CASSLSGLAYGYTF. CDR3 bases: TGTGCCAGCAGCTTGTCGGGACTCGCCTATGGCTACACCTTC.

This chain uses TRBV7-2 with TRBJ2-3; 10 nucleotides match TRBD2. Germline CDR1 SGHTA, CDR2 FQGNSA. CDR3 length equals 16 residues. The J segment lost 2 bases and the V segment lost 5 bases, leaving 7 bases of the junction unmatched. The chain's CDR3 is CASSGTGTSATDTQYF. The CDR3 nucleotides are TGTGCCAGCAGCGGAACCGGGACTAGCGCCACAGATACGCAGTATTTT.

The J gene is TRBJ1-4, the V gene TRBV13; D possibly corresponds to TRBD1 (5 bases). Germline CDR1 is PRHDT and CDR2 is FYEKMQ (reference sequence). V lost 2 bases and J lost 0, with 10 bases in between. CDR3 length: 16 residues. The CDR3 DNA reads as TGTGCCAGCAGCTTATCAGACAGAGCAACTAATGAAAAACTGTTTTTT. It translates to CASSLSDRATNEKLFF.

V usage is TRBV7-9 and J usage is TRBJ2-1; D might be TRBD2 (7 bases). Germline values: CDR1 SEHNR, CDR2 FQNEAQ (reference sequence). CDR3 length: 15 amino acids. Deletions cut 4 bases from V and 6 bases from J, with 16 bases between. CDR3 DNA sequence: TGTGCCAGCAGCTACTACGCCGGGGGGCCCAATGAGCAGTTCTTC. Translating it yields CASSYYAGGPNEQFF. The full variable domain, rest sourced from reference TRBV7-9 and TRBJ2-1, is DTGVSQNPRHKITKRGQNVTFRCDPISEHNRLYWYRQTLGQGPEFLTYFQNEAQLEKSRLLSDRFSAERPKGSFSTLEIQRTEQGDSAMYLCASSYYAGGPNEQFFGPGTRLTVL.

The genes are TRBV10-2 and TRBJ2-7; 11 nucleotides agree with TRBD2. Per the germline V gene, CDR1 is WSHSY and CDR2 is SAAADI. This CDR3 is 12 amino acids long. Germline trimming cut 8 bases from V and 6 bases from J; bases unmatched to any gene: 3. The CDR3 reads CASSTSGSEQYF. CDR3 nucleotides: TGCGCCAGCTCAACTAGCGGGAGCGAGCAGTACTTC.

V and J are TRBV2 and TRBJ2-7, with TRBD1 matching over 8 bases. The CDR3 consists of 14 residues. V dropped 4 bases and J dropped 5; count of bases not matched to a gene: 7. The germline CDR1 and CDR2 sequences are SNHLY and FYNNEI. This CDR3 is CASSARTGPDEQYF. The CDR3 bases are TGTGCCAGCAGTGCGCGGACAGGGCCCGACGAGCAGTACTTC.

The genes are TRBV2 and TRBJ2-3, with 8 bases that match TRBD1. V dropped 7 bases and J dropped 8; count of bases not matched to a gene: 17. The germline V gene has CDR1 SNHLY and CDR2 FYNNEI. The CDR3 length is 16 residues. Here the CDR3 DNA reads TGTGCCAGCATCACCCGTGGAGGACAGGGAAGGGGTACGCAGTATTTT. It specifies CASITRGGQGRGTQYF.

This sequence joins TRBV9 and TRBJ1-1; possible D gene TRBD1, 5 bases. This CDR3 has 13 residues. Looked up from germline, CDR1 is SGDLS and CDR2 is YYNGEE. The germline V and J ends were trimmed by 2 bases and 3 bases, with 8 bases remaining between them. The CDR3 sequence is CASSVGADTEAFF. DNA of the CDR3: TGTGCCAGCAGCGTTGGGGCGGACACTGAAGCTTTCTTT.

CDR3 coding DNA: TGTGCCAGCAGTGCCTGGACCGGGACAGGGGGCGACGAGCAGTACTTC. This encodes CASSAWTGTGGDEQYF. J is TRBJ2-7 and V is TRBV27; 12 nucleotides align to TRBD1. The V gene end was trimmed by 5 bases and the J gene end by 5 bases; junction bases not matched to a gene: 10. Germline loops: CDR1 MNHEY, CDR2 SMNVEV (reference sequence). The CDR3 spans 16 residues.

The chain links TRBV27 to TRBJ2-7, with TRBD2 matching 10 bases. V lost 6 bases, J lost 2 bases, and 7 bases stayed unmatched. This CDR3 is built from 15 residues. Germline V lookup: CDR1 MNHEY, CDR2 SMNVEV (reference sequence). CDR3 sequence reads: CASSRTSGPTYEQYF. The CDR3 DNA reads as TGTGCCAGCAGCCGGACTAGCGGTCCAACCTACGAGCAGTACTTC.

CDR3 DNA: TGTGCCAGCAGTTACTCAGGCAGGGGCCTAAACACCATATATTTT. As protein: CASSYSGRGLNTIYF. The rearrangement links TRBV6-5 to TRBJ1-3, with D possibly being TRBD1 (6 bases). The germline V gene has CDR1 MNHEY and CDR2 SVGAGI. V was pared by 0 bases and J by 6 bases, with 12 bases between. This CDR3 is 15 amino acids long.

In its sample, this clone ranks as medium-sized. J is TRBJ1-2 and V is TRBV5-4, with TRBD1 matching over 7 bases. The CDR3 is made up of 13 amino acids. V dropped 0 bases and J dropped 7; count of bases not matched to a gene: 3. From germline, CDR1 is SGHNT and CDR2 YYREEE (reference sequence). CDR3 residues: CASSLGDRVGYTF. The CDR3 DNA is TGTGCCAGCAGCTTGGGGGACAGAGTTGGCTACACCTTC.

This chain uses TRBV14 with TRBJ2-7, with 10 bases fitting TRBD1. V shed 1 base and J 1 base; nucleotides not matched to a gene: 1. CDR3 length: 15 residues. Per germline, CDR1 SGHDN and CDR2 FVKESK. The CDR3 bases are TGTGCCAGCAGCCAAGGACAGGGGGCGTCCTACGAGCAGTACTTC. This codes for CASSQGQGASYEQYF.

V and J are TRBV10-3 and TRBJ2-1; D possibly corresponds to TRBD2 (7 bases). The germline V gene encodes CDR1 ENHRY and CDR2 SYGVKD. The CDR3 consists of 13 residues. The CDR3 DNA reads as TGTGCGGTCCGGGGGGCCCCCCACAATGAGCAGTTCTTC. Translated, it gives CAVRGAPHNEQFF.

The chain recombines TRBV28 with TRBJ1-2; D uncertain. V was shortened by 2 bases and J by 6 bases, with 7 bases between the two germline ends. The CDR3 loop spans 12 amino acids. Germline V gene data show CDR1 as MDHEN and CDR2 as SYDVKM. Here the CDR3 reads CASSLRRDGYTF. The CDR3 nucleotides are TGTGCCAGCAGTTTAAGGCGGGATGGCTACACCTTC.

The V call is TRBV6-1, the J call TRBJ1-5; no definite D call. Trimming stripped 5 bases from V and 0 bases from J, with 11 bases between. From germline, CDR1 is MNHNS and CDR2 SASEGT. The CDR3 contains 15 residues. The CDR3 loop reads CASSPPLASNQPQHF. DNA of the CDR3: TGTGCCAGCAGTCCCCCCCTAGCTAGCAATCAGCCCCAGCATTTT.

This sequence joins TRBV27 and TRBJ1-1; TRBD1 agrees at 8 bases. CDR1 is MNHEY, CDR2 SMNVEV, per germline (reference sequence). Trimming took 4 bases from V and 0 from J; bases not matched to a gene: 7. This CDR3 comprises 16 residues. Here the CDR3 reads CASSSGQVFMNTEAFF. In DNA form, the CDR3 reads TGTGCCAGCAGTTCGGGACAGGTCTTCATGAACACTGAAGCTTTCTTT.

V and J are TRBV28 and TRBJ2-3; the D gene is possibly TRBD2 (5 bases). Germline V gives CDR1 MDHEN, CDR2 SYDVKM. This CDR3 region has 14 residues. V was clipped by 1 base and J by 2 bases, with 7 bases between them. CDR3 protein: CASSLLLATDTQYF. The CDR3 nucleotides read TGTGCCAGCAGTTTATTGCTAGCCACAGATACGCAGTATTTT.

The V call is TRBV5-1, the J call TRBJ1-4; 9 bases are shared with TRBD1. The CDR3 spans 15 residues. V trimming: 1 base; J trimming: 8 bases; junction bases outside the gene matches: 6. Germline-derived CDR1 and CDR2 are SGHRS and YFSETQ. The CDR3 nucleotides read TGCGCCAGCAGCTTGTCGGGGACAGGGCGCGAAAAACTGTTTTTT. Protein: CASSLSGTGREKLFF.

This sequence joins TRBV5-6 and TRBJ2-7; TRBD2 is a possible D gene (6 bases). The CDR3 consists of 15 residues. Trimming cost V 0 bases and J 3 bases, with 13 bases left between them. The germline V gene has CDR1 SGHDT and CDR2 YYEEEE. Here the CDR3 reads CASSLGRDGSYEQYF. In nucleotides, the CDR3 is TGTGCCAGCAGCTTGGGACGGGACGGGAGCTACGAGCAGTACTTC.

The J gene is TRBJ1-2, the V gene TRBV11-2; no reliable D call. V was shortened by 4 bases and J by 3 bases, with 12 bases between the two germline ends. This CDR3 has 14 amino acids. The germline V gene has CDR1 SGHAT and CDR2 FQNNGV. This chain's CDR3 is CASSSSRVYYGYTF. The CDR3, as DNA: TGTGCCAGCAGCTCGTCTCGGGTTTACTATGGCTACACCTTC.